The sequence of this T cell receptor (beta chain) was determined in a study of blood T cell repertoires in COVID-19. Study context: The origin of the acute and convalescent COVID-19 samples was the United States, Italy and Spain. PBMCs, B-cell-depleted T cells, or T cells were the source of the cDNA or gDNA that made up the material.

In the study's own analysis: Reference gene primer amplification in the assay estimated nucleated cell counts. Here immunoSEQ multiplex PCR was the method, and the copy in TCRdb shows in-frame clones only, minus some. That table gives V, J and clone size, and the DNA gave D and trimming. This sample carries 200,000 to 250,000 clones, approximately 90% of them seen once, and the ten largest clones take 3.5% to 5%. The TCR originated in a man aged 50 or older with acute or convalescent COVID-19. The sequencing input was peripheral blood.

The CDR3 reads CASSSFGTAPRRTIYF. Here the CDR3 DNA reads TGTGCCAGCAGCTCGTTTGGAACAGCCCCCCGGCGCACCATATATTTT. The chain joins TRBV11-2 to TRBJ1-3; no clear D gene. Germline CDR1 is SGHAT and CDR2 is FQNNGV. V dropped 4 bases and J dropped 9 bases, with 22 bases sitting between them. The CDR3 sequence is 16 residues long. Using reference TRBV11-2 and TRBJ1-3 for the parts outside the CDR3, the full variable domain is EAGVAQSPRYKIIEKRQSVAFWCNPISGHATLYWYQQILGQGPKLLIQFQNNGVVDDSQLPKDRFSAERLKGVDSTLKIQPAKLEDSAVYLCASSSFGTAPRRTIYFGEGSWLTVV.